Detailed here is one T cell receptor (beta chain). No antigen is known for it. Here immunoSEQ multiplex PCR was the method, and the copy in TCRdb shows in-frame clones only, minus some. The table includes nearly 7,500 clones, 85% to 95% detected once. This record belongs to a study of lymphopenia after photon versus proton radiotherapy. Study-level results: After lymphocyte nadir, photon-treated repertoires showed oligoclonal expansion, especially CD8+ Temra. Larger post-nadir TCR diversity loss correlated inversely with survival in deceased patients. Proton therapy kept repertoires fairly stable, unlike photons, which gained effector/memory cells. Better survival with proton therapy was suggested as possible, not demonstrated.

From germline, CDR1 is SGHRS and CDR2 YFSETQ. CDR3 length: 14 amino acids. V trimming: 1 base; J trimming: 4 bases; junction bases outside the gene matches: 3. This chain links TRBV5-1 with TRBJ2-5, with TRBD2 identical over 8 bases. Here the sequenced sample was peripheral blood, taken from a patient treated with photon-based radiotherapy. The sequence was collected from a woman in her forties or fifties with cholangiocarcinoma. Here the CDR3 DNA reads TGCGCCAGCAGCTTGTCAGGACTAGCAGAGACCCAGTACTTC. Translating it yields CASSLSGLAETQYF.